Detailed here is one T cell receptor (beta chain). What it binds is not known. These data originate in a study of shared clonotypes between healthy human individuals. Study-wide background: CD4 naive and CD4 memory each took three plates per donor, while CD8 naive took two and CD8 memory one.

Deep was the level used in running the assay. This table comes from immunoSEQ multiplex PCR, and its TCRdb copy is limited to in-frame clones, with some not included. The sample holds approximately 980,000 clones, over 60% seen once. Broader study findings: A generally larger estimated richness was seen in naive subsets than in memory subsets. Few donors limited the genetic and exposure-history diversity represented.

Per the germline V gene, CDR1 is SGHRS and CDR2 is YFSETQ. V dropped 4 bases and J dropped 4; count of bases not matched to a gene: 7. The CDR3 is 15 residues long. The chain recombines TRBV5-1 with TRBJ1-1, with 10 bases lining up with TRBD1. This clonotype was sampled from a man between 18 and 35 years old in good health. The sample consisted of memory CD4+ T cells sorted from blood. Sample subset: CD45RA-negative fraction. The CDR3 DNA reads TGCGCCAGCAGCACCCGACAGGGGGCGGGCACTGAAGCTTTCTTT. This translates into CASSTRQGAGTEAFF. The full variable domain, in which reference TRBV5-1 and TRBJ1-1 provide the parts outside the CDR3, is KAGVTQTPRYLIKTRGQQVTLSCSPISGHRSVSWYQQTPGQGLQFLFEYFSETQRNKGNFPGRFSGRQFSNSRSEMNVSTLELGDSALYLCASSTRQGAGTEAFFGQGTRLTVV.